The 9 T cell receptor beta chains listed next were all sequenced from one sample in a study of beta chain features in type 1 diabetes. All of the isolated RNA was reverse transcribed, so expressed TCRB transcripts were sequenced. TCRdb's table, derived via immunoSEQ multiplex PCR, lists solely in-frame clones and lacks some. The table shows under 400,000 clones, with about 18% occurring only once. The sequencing sample was made of naive CD4+ T cells from blood. Every receptor here comes from a woman aged 18-29 years in good health.

This chain connects TRBV18 to TRBJ2-2; possible D gene TRBD2, 5 bases. The germline V gene has CDR1 KGHSH and CDR2 LQKENI. CDR3 length: 14 residues. Trimming shortened V by 4 bases and J by 4 bases, and 10 bases separated the two germline ends. CDR3 protein: CASSLEGITGELFF. Written as DNA, the CDR3 is TGTGCCAGCTCACTCGAGGGTATCACCGGGGAGCTGTTTTTT. Full variable domain (remainder filled in from reference TRBV18 and TRBJ2-2): NAGVMQNPRHLVRRRGQEARLRCSPMKGHSHVYWYRQLPEEGLKFMVYLQKENIIDESGMPKERFSAEFPKEGPSILRIQQVVRGDSAAYFCASSLEGITGELFFGEGSRLTVL.

The genes are TRBV11-3 and TRBJ2-3, with 14 bases aligning to TRBD2. Germline V gene sequence: CDR1 SGHNT, CDR2 YENEEA. V lost 1 base and J lost 5; bases outside the gene matches: 5. This CDR3 is 17 amino acids long. CDR3 nucleotides: TGTGCCAGCAGCTTAGGGGGGACTAGCGGGGGAAAAGATACGCAGTATTTT. It is translated as CASSLGGTSGGKDTQYF. Full variable domain (missing parts from reference TRBV11-3 and TRBJ2-3): EAGVVQSPRYKIIEKKQPVAFWCNPISGHNTLYWYLQNLGQGPELLIRYENEEAVDDSQLPKDRFSAERLKGVDSTLKIQPAELGDSAVYLCASSLGGTSGGKDTQYFGPGTRLTVL.

This clone was seen a few times. The chain links TRBV28 to TRBJ2-7; D remains unclear. The CDR3 covers 14 residues. Looked up from germline, CDR1 is MDHEN and CDR2 is SYDVKM. V lost 3 bases and J 3 bases, leaving 12 bases between the germline ends. CDR3 protein: CASSLGMEFYEQYF. The CDR3 DNA follows: TGTGCCAGCAGTTTGGGTATGGAGTTCTACGAGCAGTACTTC.

The V call is TRBV5-4, the J call TRBJ2-1; 8 positions match TRBD2. With V trimmed by 4 bases and J by 1 base, 7 bases remained unmatched. The CDR3 runs 16 residues. Per germline, CDR1 SGHNT and CDR2 YYREEE (reference sequence). The CDR3 nucleotides read TGTGCCAGCAGCCCTCGACTAGCGATTTCCTACAATGAGCAGTTCTTC. This translates into CASSPRLAISYNEQFF.

The table lists this clone with a few counts. V is TRBV15 and J is TRBJ2-3; possibly TRBD2 for D (6 bases). The CDR3 consists of 17 residues. The ends were cut back, 5 bases at V and 2 bases at J, with 20 bases in the middle. The germline V gene encodes CDR1 LNHNV and CDR2 YYDKDF (reference sequence). The CDR3 coding sequence is TGTGCCACCAGCCTAGGTGGGGGGTGGGGGGTCACAGATACGCAGTATTTT. Amino acid sequence: CATSLGGGWGVTDTQYF. Filled out from reference TRBV15 and TRBJ2-3, the complete variable domain reads DAMVIQNPRYQVTQFGKPVTLSCSQTLNHNVMYWYQQKSSQAPKLLFHYYDKDFNNEADTPDNFQSRRPNTSFCFLDIRSPGLGDTAMYLCATSLGGGWGVTDTQYFGPGTRLTVL.

The chain links TRBV7-2 to TRBJ2-1; 8 nucleotides match TRBD2. The CDR3 length is 15 residues. The V segment lost 5 bases and the J segment 9 bases; nucleotides outside the gene matches: 12. The germline V gene encodes CDR1 SGHTA and CDR2 FQGNSA. The CDR3: CASSGAGGGFGEQFF. The CDR3 DNA is TGTGCCAGCAGCGGAGCCGGGGGGGGCTTTGGTGAGCAGTTCTTC.

This clone was recorded a few times. V gene TRBV18 combines with J gene TRBJ2-6; weak D call: TRBD1 (5 bases). V was cut by 0 bases and J by 0 bases, with 15 bases left in between. The CDR3 consists of 19 residues. CDR1 and CDR2 from the germline V gene are KGHSH and LQKENI. The CDR3 DNA reads as TGTGCCAGCTCACCACCGAATCAGGGCGGAACCTCTGGGGCCAACGTCCTGACTTTC. Translation gives CASSPPNQGGTSGANVLTF.

This rearrangement joins TRBV7-2 to TRBJ1-2; no clear D. The CDR3 loop spans 16 amino acids. Germline CDR1 reads SGHTA; CDR2 reads FQGNSA. With 1 base removed from V and 0 bases from J, the gap between germline ends came to 12 bases. This chain's CDR3 is CASSLVEGRANYGYTF. As DNA, the CDR3 is TGTGCCAGCAGCTTAGTGGAGGGCCGAGCTAACTATGGCTACACCTTC.

This clone has more than one count but fewer than ten. This chain connects TRBV18 to TRBJ2-1; D may be TRBD1 (6 bases). The CDR3 has 17 amino acids. Germline V lookup: CDR1 KGHSH, CDR2 LQKENI. Trimming cost V 3 bases and J 6 bases, with 21 bases left between them. The CDR3 spells CASSPSLPGANGNEQFF. In DNA, the CDR3 is TGTGCCAGCTCACCGAGCCTTCCAGGGGCGAATGGCAATGAGCAGTTCTTC.